Reported below is one T cell receptor (beta chain). The antigen is unknown. The data belong to a study of cytomegalovirus exposure and HLA in healthy donors. Broader study findings: In vitro confirmation showed three CMV-associated chains to be CMV antigen specific. Reported findings show TCR beta sequences accurately forecast HLA-A and HLA-B alleles in most subjects.

V shed 4 bases and J 9 bases; nucleotides not matched to a gene: 10. The CDR3 contains 14 residues. Germline V gene lookup returns CDR1 SGDLS and CDR2 YYNGEE. Primers for the PCR totalled 60 Vbeta and 13 Jbeta. Repertoires were generated with immunoSEQ multiplex PCR, while TCRdb's copy carries only in-frame clones and drops some. The repertoire holds about 160,000 clones, 55% to 75% seen once, with 6% to 8.5% in the top ten. The sample was PBMCs. This receptor was taken from a woman aged 55-69 years in good health and CMV-seropositive. The chain links TRBV9 to TRBJ1-1; 9 bases line up with TRBD1. CDR3 loop: CASSPRTGVPQAFF. The CDR3 DNA sequence: TGTGCCAGCAGCCCCCGGACAGGGGTCCCCCAAGCTTTCTTT. Full variable domain (missing parts from reference TRBV9 and TRBJ1-1): DSGVTQTPKHLITATGQRVTLRCSPRSGDLSVYWYQQSLDQGLQFLIQYYNGEERAKGNILERFSAQQFPDLHSELNLSSLELGDSALYFCASSPRTGVPQAFFGQGTRLTVV.